The source of this T cell receptor (beta chain) is a study of blood T cell repertoires in COVID-19. Study as a whole: Donors in the United States, Italy and Spain gave samples during acute or convalescent COVID-19.

The authors' processing: Reference gene primers were amplified, and this amplification served to estimate nucleated cell counts. Profiled with immunoSEQ multiplex PCR; TCRdb holds only in-frame clones, not every one. V, J and clone size reflect that table, while D and trimming were determined from the DNA. The sample gives under 150,000 clones, 88% of which show up once; more than 2% is in the top ten. CDR1 is MDHEN, CDR2 SYDVKM, per germline. CDR3 length: 15 amino acids. V trimming: 4 bases; J trimming: 1 base; junction bases outside the gene matches: 5. This rearrangement joins TRBV28 to TRBJ2-7, with 9 positions matching TRBD2. Sequenced input: peripheral blood. This TCR came from a man between 65 and 85 years old with active COVID-19. The CDR3 spells CASSSPTSGSYEQYF. CDR3 DNA: TGTGCCAGCAGTTCTCCGACTAGCGGTTCCTACGAGCAGTACTTC. Drawing the rest from reference TRBV28 and TRBJ2-7, the complete variable domain is DVKVTQSSRYLVKRTGEKVFLECVQDMDHENMFWYRQDPGLGLRLIYFSYDVKMKEKGDIPEGYSVSREKKERFSLILESASTNQTSMYLCASSSPTSGSYEQYFGPGTRLTVT.